This TCR beta chain came from a study of early T cells in non-severe SARS-CoV-2 infection. Study-level background: Sequencing used unsorted whole-blood bulk RNA, so chains lack pairing.

The CDR3 is 14 amino acids. Germline V gene lookup returns CDR1 GTSNPN and CDR2 SVGIG (reference sequence). V was clipped by 1 base and J by 3 bases, with 13 bases between them. This clonotype showed up many times. Individual cDNA molecules received unique molecular identifiers during library preparation. TCRdb passed the 5' RACE reads through MiXCR, listing each CDR3 protein once. The repertoire consists of 20,000 to 25,000 distinct CDR3 sequences, with roughly 4.8% occurring once and the leading ten covering roughly 6.7%. This TCR was sampled from an adult who was a healthcare worker with PCR-confirmed SARS-CoV-2 infection or an uninfected control (not recorded which). Input material: whole blood. This chain links TRBV30 with TRBJ2-7, with a weak D call TRBD2 (6 bases). The CDR3 nucleotides read TGTGCCTGGAGTGCTACGGGACTCGGCTACGAGCAGTACTTC. Its protein product is CAWSATGLGYEQYF.